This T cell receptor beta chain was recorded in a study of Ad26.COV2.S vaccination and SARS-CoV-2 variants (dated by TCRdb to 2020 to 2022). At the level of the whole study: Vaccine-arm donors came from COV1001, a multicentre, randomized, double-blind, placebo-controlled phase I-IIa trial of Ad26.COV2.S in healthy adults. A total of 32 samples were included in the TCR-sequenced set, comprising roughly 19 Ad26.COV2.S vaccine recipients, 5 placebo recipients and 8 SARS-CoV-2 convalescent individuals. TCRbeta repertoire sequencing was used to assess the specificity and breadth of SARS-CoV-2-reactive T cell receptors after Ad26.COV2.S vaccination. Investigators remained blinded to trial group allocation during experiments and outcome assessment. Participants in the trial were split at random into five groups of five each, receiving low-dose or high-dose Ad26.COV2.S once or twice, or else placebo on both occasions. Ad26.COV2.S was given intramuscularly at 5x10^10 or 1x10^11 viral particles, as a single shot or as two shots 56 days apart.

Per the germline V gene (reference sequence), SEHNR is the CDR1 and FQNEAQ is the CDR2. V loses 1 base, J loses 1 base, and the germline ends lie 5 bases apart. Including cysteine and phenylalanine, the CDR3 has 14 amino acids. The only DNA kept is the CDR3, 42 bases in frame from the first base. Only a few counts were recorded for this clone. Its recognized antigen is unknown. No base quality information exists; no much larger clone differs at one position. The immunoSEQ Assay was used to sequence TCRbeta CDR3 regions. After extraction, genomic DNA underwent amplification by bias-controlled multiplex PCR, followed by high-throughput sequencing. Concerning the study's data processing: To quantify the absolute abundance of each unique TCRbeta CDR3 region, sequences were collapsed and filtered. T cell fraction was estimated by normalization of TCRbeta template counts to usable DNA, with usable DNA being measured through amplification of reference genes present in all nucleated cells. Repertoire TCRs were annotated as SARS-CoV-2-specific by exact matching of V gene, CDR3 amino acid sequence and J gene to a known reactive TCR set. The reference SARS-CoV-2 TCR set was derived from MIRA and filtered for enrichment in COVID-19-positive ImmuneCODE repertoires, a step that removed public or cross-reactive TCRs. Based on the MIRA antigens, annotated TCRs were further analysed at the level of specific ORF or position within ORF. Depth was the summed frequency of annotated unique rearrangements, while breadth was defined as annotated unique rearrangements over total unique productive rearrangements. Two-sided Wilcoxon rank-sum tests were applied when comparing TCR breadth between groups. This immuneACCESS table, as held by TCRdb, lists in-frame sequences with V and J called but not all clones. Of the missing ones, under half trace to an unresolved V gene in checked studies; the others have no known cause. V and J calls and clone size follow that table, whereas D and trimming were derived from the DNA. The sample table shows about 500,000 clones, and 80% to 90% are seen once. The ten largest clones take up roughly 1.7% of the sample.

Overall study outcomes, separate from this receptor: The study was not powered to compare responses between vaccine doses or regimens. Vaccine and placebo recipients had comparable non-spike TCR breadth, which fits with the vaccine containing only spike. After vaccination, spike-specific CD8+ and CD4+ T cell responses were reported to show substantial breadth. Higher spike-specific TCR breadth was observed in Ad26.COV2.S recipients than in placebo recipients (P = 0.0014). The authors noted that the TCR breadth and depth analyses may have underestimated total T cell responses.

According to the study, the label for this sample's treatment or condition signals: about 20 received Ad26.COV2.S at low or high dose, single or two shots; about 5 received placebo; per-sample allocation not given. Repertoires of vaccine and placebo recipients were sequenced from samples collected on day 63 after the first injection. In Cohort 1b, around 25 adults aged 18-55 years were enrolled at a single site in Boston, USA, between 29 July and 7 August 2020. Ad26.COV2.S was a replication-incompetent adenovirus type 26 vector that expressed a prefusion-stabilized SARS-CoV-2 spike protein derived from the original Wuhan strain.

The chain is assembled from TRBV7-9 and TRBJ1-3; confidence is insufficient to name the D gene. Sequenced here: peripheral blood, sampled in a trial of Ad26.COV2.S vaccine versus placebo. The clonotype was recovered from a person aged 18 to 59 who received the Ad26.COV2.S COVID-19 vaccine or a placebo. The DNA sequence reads TGTGCCAGCAGCTTAGGAGCGTCTGGAAACACCATATATTTT. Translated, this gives CASSLGASGNTIYF.